Following are 26 T cell receptor beta chains from one sample sequenced in a study of B cell selection in AIRE deficiency. Conventional CD4 T cells were sorted as CD4+CD127+ cells. Method: immunoSEQ multiplex PCR; TCRdb's copy keeps in-frame clones and lacks some. The data hold over 20,000 clones, with 95% to 98% observed a single time. The sample consisted of conventional CD4+ T cells sorted from PBMCs. The receptors come from a human donor with AIRE deficiency.

The chain has TRBV14 and TRBJ2-6, with TRBD1 as a possible D gene (5 bases). Trimming removed 4 bases at V and 0 bases at J, with 16 bases between. Germline V gives CDR1 SGHDN, CDR2 FVKESK. CDR3 length: 18 amino acids. CDR3 in amino acids: CASSRRTKISSGANVLTF. The CDR3 bases are TGTGCCAGCAGCCGAAGGACAAAAATCAGCTCTGGGGCCAACGTCCTGACTTTC.

The CDR3 loop reads CASSFGSDTEAFF. The CDR3 coding sequence is TGTGCCAGCAGCTTTGGGTCGGACACTGAAGCTTTCTTT. V usage is TRBV5-6 and J usage is TRBJ1-1; D gene uncertain. The length of the CDR3 is 13 residues. Germline lookup yields CDR1 SGHDT and CDR2 YYEEEE. Trimming removed 2 bases from V and 3 bases from J, with 8 bases in between.

The rearrangement links TRBV7-8 to TRBJ1-6; D is uncertain. This CDR3 is 13 amino acids long. Germline CDR1 is SGHVS and CDR2 is FQNEAQ. Trimming left V 1 base short and J 7 bases short, with 5 bases between. CDR3 loop: CASSLGRNSPLHF. The CDR3 nucleotides read TGTGCCAGCAGCTTAGGCAGGAATTCACCCCTCCACTTT.

This rearrangement joins TRBV6-1 to TRBJ2-3; 13 bases are a match to TRBD2. The CDR3 spans 17 residues. Trimming took 4 bases from V and 1 from J; bases not matched to a gene: 5. Germline V gene lookup returns CDR1 MNHNS and CDR2 SASEGT. As DNA, the CDR3 is TGTGCCAGCAGTGGGGGACTAGCGGGATCGGGCACAGATACGCAGTATTTT. Its protein is CASSGGLAGSGTDTQYF.

In this sample, this clone turned up once. The chain carries TRBV5-1 and TRBJ1-3, with 8 bases lining up with TRBD1. Germline V lookup: CDR1 SGHRS, CDR2 YFSETQ. CDR3 size: 15 residues. V shed 4 bases and J 2 bases; nucleotides not matched to a gene: 5. CDR3 DNA: TGCGCCAGCAGCAAAGGACAGGGTGCTGGAAACACCATATATTTT. It yields the protein CASSKGQGAGNTIYF. Supplemented by reference TRBV5-1 and TRBJ1-3, the full variable domain reads KAGVTQTPRYLIKTRGQQVTLSCSPISGHRSVSWYQQTPGQGLQFLFEYFSETQRNKGNFPGRFSGRQFSNSRSEMNVSTLELGDSALYLCASSKGQGAGNTIYFGEGSWLTVV.

V gene TRBV5-5 combines with J gene TRBJ1-5; D gene ambiguous. Between the trimmed V and J ends, which lost 0 bases and 4 bases, there was a span of 2 bases. The CDR3 loop spans 12 amino acids. Germline V CDR1 and CDR2: SGHKS, YYEKEE (reference sequence). The CDR3 region is CASSLDNQPQHF. CDR3 bases: TGTGCCAGCAGCTTGGATAATCAGCCCCAGCATTTT.

The genes are TRBV7-9 and TRBJ2-7; 7 nucleotides match TRBD2. The CDR3 length is 11 residues. The V gene end was trimmed by 5 bases and the J gene end by 7 bases; junction bases not matched to a gene: 2. CDR1 and CDR2 (germline): SEHNR, FQNEAQ (reference sequence). CDR3 sequence (DNA): TGTGCCAGCAGCGCCGGGAGGGAGCAGTACTTC. Encoded protein: CASSAGREQYF.

This chain connects TRBV12-5 to TRBJ2-1; weak D call: TRBD1 (5 bases). V was cut by 7 bases and J by 5 bases, with 15 bases left in between. The germline gives CDR1 LGHNT, CDR2 FRNRAP. The CDR3 has 14 residues. CDR3 amino acids: CASATAGLDNEQFF. As DNA, the CDR3 is TGTGCTAGTGCCACTGCAGGGCTCGACAATGAGCAGTTCTTC.

The J gene is TRBJ1-2, the V gene TRBV6-4; D not certain. V lost 3 bases, J lost 7 bases, and 21 bases lay in between. The CDR3 spans 16 residues. The V gene's germline CDR1 is MRHNA and CDR2 SNTAGT. This CDR3 is CASSDSRTESKLGYTF. For the CDR3, the DNA is TGTGCCAGCAGTGATTCGCGGACTGAATCTAAACTTGGCTACACCTTC.

As DNA, the CDR3 is TGTGCCAGCAGCTTAAGTACTATTCTCACTAGCGGAAACAATGAGCAGTTCTTC. Its translation is CASSLSTILTSGNNEQFF. The chain joins TRBV11-3 to TRBJ2-1; TRBD2 agrees at 8 bases. The CDR3 loop spans 18 amino acids. V lost 2 bases to trimming and J lost 5 bases; unmatched junction nucleotides: 14. Germline values: CDR1 SGHNT, CDR2 YENEEA.

CDR3 protein: CASSSTGAEAFF. CDR3 bases: TGTGCCAGCAGTTCTACCGGGGCCGAAGCTTTCTTT. This rearrangement joins TRBV27 to TRBJ1-1, with D maybe TRBD1 (5 bases). Trimming stripped 4 bases from V and 8 bases from J, with 11 bases between. The CDR3 has 12 amino acids. Germline V gives CDR1 MNHEY, CDR2 SMNVEV (reference sequence).

The chain has TRBV1 and TRBJ2-1; TRBD2 is the table's D call, not checked against the DNA. TRBV1 is a listed pseudogene. This CDR3 is 19 amino acids long. The CDR3 bases are TGCACCAGCAGCCAAGATTTCACCCTGACGAGGGCATCAGTCTATGAGCAGTTCTTC. Its protein product is CTSSQDFTLTRASVYEQFF.

The chain employs TRBV30 and TRBJ2-5; D ambiguous. V was clipped by 0 bases and J by 4 bases, with 6 bases between them. The CDR3 contains 12 residues. Germline V gene lookup returns CDR1 GTSNPN and CDR2 SVGIG (reference sequence). The CDR3 here is CAWSVGPETQYF. The CDR3 coding sequence is TGTGCCTGGAGTGTTGGGCCAGAGACCCAGTACTTC.

In this sample, this clone turned up once. This chain links TRBV5-6 with TRBJ1-6; 9 nucleotides line up with TRBD1. Germline trimming cut 4 bases from V and 13 bases from J; bases unmatched to any gene: 15. Germline-derived CDR1 and CDR2 are SGHDT and YYEEEE. The CDR3 loop spans 16 amino acids. The CDR3 spells CASSGDSGTGTLPLHF. DNA of the CDR3: TGTGCCAGCAGCGGGGACTCCGGGACAGGGACGTTGCCCCTCCACTTT.

V usage is TRBV30 and J usage is TRBJ1-1; maybe TRBD1 (5 bases). V was pared by 7 bases and J by 4 bases, with 16 bases between. The CDR3 has 13 amino acids. Germline-derived CDR1 and CDR2 are GTSNPN and SVGIG (reference sequence). CDR3 coding DNA: TGTGCCTACCACCTGGGGCGGGGCACTGAAGCTTTCTTT. This codes for CAYHLGRGTEAFF.

The chain couples TRBV19 to TRBJ1-1; no clear D. CDR3 length: 15 amino acids. Per the germline V gene, CDR1 is LNHDA and CDR2 is SQIVND (reference sequence). Trimming took 7 bases from V and 1 from J, leaving 16 bases between them. Here the CDR3 DNA reads TGTGCCAGTAAGGGAATCACCCTCCAGAACACTGAAGCTTTCTTT. This sequence encodes CASKGITLQNTEAFF.

V usage is TRBV9 and J usage is TRBJ2-5; D uncertain. Trimming cost V 0 bases and J 5 bases, with 11 bases left between them. This CDR3 region has 14 residues. The germline gives CDR1 SGDLS, CDR2 YYNGEE. CDR3 loop: CASSVGPLGETQYF. CDR3 sequence (DNA): TGTGCCAGCAGCGTAGGACCGTTGGGGGAGACCCAGTACTTC.

The chain uses TRBV28 and TRBJ2-5, with D perhaps matching TRBD2 (5 bases). The J call may be in error: the DNA end matches TRBJ2-7 better. The CDR3 is made up of 12 amino acids. CDR1 MDHEN and CDR2 SYDVKM come from the germline V gene. CDR3 sequence: CASSLGDYEQYF. CDR3 DNA sequence: TGTGCCAGCAGTTTGGGAGACTACGAGCAGTACTTC.

This clone was detected only once. The CDR3, as DNA: TGTGCCAGCAGCTTAGTTAGTGTGGGCCTGAGTAGCACTGAAGCTTTCTTT. Amino acids: CASSLVSVGLSSTEAFF. The chain combines TRBV7-9 with TRBJ1-1; D gene unclear. The germline V and J ends were trimmed by 1 base and 4 bases, with 19 bases remaining between them. The V gene's germline CDR1 is SEHNR and CDR2 FQNEAQ (reference sequence). The CDR3 is made up of 17 amino acids.

The CDR3 DNA reads TGTGCCAGCAGCTTGAACAGGGCTCGGGAGACCCAGTACTTC. Translating gives CASSLNRARETQYF. The chain links TRBV7-8 to TRBJ2-5; tentative D call: TRBD1 (6 bases). Trimming stripped 3 bases from V and 5 bases from J, with 13 bases between. This CDR3 is 14 amino acids long. From germline, CDR1 is SGHVS and CDR2 FQNEAQ.

CDR3: CASSVDGAFYSTDTQYF. CDR3 in DNA: TGTGCCAGCAGCGTAGATGGGGCTTTCTATAGCACAGATACGCAGTATTTT. The chain couples TRBV9 to TRBJ2-3; tentative D call: TRBD1 (5 bases). The CDR3 consists of 17 residues. With 0 bases removed from V and 0 bases from J, the gap between germline ends came to 14 bases. Germline V lookup: CDR1 SGDLS, CDR2 YYNGEE. Full variable domain (missing parts from reference TRBV9 and TRBJ2-3): DSGVTQTPKHLITATGQRVTLRCSPRSGDLSVYWYQQSLDQGLQFLIQYYNGEERAKGNILERFSAQQFPDLHSELNLSSLELGDSALYFCASSVDGAFYSTDTQYFGPGTRLTVL.

V usage is TRBV4-3 and J usage is TRBJ2-5, with D perhaps matching TRBD2 (6 bases). Trimming removed 3 bases at V and 5 bases at J, with 10 bases between. This CDR3 has 13 residues. Germline lookup yields CDR1 LGHNA and CDR2 YSLEER. The CDR3 coding sequence is TGCGCCAGCAGCCAGGGGGGACCGGAGACCCAGTACTTC. Translation gives CASSQGGPETQYF.

This clone appeared a single time. This chain uses TRBV21-1 with TRBJ2-7; the D segment call TRBD2 is taken from the table without a DNA check. TRBV21-1 is annotated as a pseudogene. The CDR3 length is 17 residues. The CDR3 DNA reads as TGTGCCAGCAGCAAGTCAGCCCTAGCGGACTCAACCTACGAGCAGTACTTC. It specifies CASSKSALADSTYEQYF.

The rearrangement links TRBV19 to TRBJ2-7; D gene unclear. The CDR3 totals 13 residues. V was trimmed by 1 base and J by 2 bases, leaving 6 bases between them. The V gene's germline CDR1 is LNHDA and CDR2 SQIVND (reference sequence). The CDR3, as DNA: TGTGCCAGTAGTATAGGTCCCGCCTACGAGCAGTACTTC. This gives the protein CASSIGPAYEQYF.

The DNA for the CDR3 is TGTGCCAGCAGCTTAGGGTTGGTTAGGAAAGATACGCAGTATTTT. It is translated as CASSLGLVRKDTQYF. The chain has TRBV7-2 and TRBJ2-3; D not resolved. The germline V and J ends were trimmed by 1 base and 5 bases, with 13 bases remaining between them. Looked up from germline, CDR1 is SGHTA and CDR2 is FQGNSA. CDR3 length: 15 amino acids.

The chain is built from TRBV5-4 and TRBJ1-1; 8 nucleotides align to TRBD1. This CDR3 has 16 amino acids. The germline gives CDR1 SGHNT, CDR2 YYREEE (reference sequence). V was clipped by 8 bases and J by 4 bases; unmatched bases: 16. DNA of the CDR3: TGTGCCAGGAGAAAGGAGGTCAGGGGGCACGGCACTGAAGCTTTCTTT. This gives the protein CARRKEVRGHGTEAFF. The full variable domain, completed using reference TRBV5-4 and TRBJ1-1, is ETGVTQSPTHLIKTRGQQVTLRCSSQSGHNTVSWYQQALGQGPQFIFQYYREEENGRGNFPPRFSGLQFPNYSSELNVNALELDDSALYLCARRKEVRGHGTEAFFGQGTRLTVV.